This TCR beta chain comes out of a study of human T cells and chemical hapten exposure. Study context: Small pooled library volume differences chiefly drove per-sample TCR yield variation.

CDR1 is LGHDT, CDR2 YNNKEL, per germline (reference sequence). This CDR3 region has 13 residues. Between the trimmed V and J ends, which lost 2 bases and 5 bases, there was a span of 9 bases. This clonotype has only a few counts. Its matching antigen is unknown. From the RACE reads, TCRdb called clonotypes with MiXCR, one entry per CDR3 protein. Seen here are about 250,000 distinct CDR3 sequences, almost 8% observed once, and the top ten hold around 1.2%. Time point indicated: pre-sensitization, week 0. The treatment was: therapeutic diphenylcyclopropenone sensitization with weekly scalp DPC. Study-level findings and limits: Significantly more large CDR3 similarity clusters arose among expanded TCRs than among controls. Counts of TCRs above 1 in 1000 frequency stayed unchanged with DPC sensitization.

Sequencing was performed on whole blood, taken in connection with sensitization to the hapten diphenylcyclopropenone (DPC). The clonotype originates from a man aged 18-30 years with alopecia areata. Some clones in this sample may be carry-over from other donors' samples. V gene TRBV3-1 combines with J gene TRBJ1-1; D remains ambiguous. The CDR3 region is CASSQNTGTEAFF. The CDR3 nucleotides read TGTGCCAGCAGCCAAAACACGGGGACTGAAGCTTTCTTT. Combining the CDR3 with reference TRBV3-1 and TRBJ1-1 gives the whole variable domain DTAVSQTPKYLVTQMGNDKSIKCEQNLGHDTMYWYKQDSKKFLKIMFSYNNKELIINETVPNRFSPKSPDKAHLNLHINSLELGDSAVYFCASSQNTGTEAFFGQGTRLTVV.